This T cell receptor (beta chain) was recovered during a study of identical twins. The study's findings and limits: The models gave estimates that fell short of the out-of-frame TCR alpha sharing seen in monozygotic twins.

The CDR3 is 14 amino acids. CDR1 is DFQATT and CDR2 is SNEGSKA in the germline V gene (reference sequence). V was pared by 5 bases and J by 2 bases, with 13 bases between. From the 5' RACE reads, TCRdb called clonotypes with MiXCR, one entry per CDR3 protein. The profile covers about 1.7 million distinct CDR3 sequences, with 25% to 35% appearing a single time and approximately 0.25% taken by the ten largest. This clonotype appeared a few times. What it recognizes is unknown. This receptor was obtained from a newborn girl in good health. What was sequenced was cord blood. This sequence joins TRBV20-1 and TRBJ2-1; tentative D call: TRBD2 (5 bases). DNA of the CDR3: TGCAGTGCTGCGGACTTTCGGACCTACAATGAGCAGTTCTTC. Translating gives CSAADFRTYNEQFF.